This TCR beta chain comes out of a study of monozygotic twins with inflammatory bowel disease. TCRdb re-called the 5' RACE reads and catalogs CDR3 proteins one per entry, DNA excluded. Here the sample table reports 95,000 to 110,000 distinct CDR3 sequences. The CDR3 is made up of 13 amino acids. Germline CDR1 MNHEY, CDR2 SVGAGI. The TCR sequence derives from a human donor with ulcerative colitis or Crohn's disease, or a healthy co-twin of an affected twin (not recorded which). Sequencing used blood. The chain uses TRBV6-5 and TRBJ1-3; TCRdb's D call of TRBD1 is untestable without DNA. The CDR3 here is CASRTGGGNTIYF.